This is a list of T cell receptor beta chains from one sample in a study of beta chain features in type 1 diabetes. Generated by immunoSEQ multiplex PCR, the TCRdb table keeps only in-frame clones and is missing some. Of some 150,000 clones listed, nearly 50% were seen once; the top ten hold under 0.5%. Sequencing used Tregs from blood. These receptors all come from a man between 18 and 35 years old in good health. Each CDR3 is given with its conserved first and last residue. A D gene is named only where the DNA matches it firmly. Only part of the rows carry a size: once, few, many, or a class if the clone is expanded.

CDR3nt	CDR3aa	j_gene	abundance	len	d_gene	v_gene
TGCGCCAGCAGCCAGTCTACAGGGAGAATCCTCTCCTGGGACACTGAAGCTTTCTTT	CASSQSTGRILSWDTEAFF	TRBJ1-1	NA	19	NA	TRBV4-1
TGTGCCAGCAGTTACGGACAGGGCGTGCAGTACTTC	CASSYGQGVQYF	TRBJ2-7	NA	12	TRBD1	TRBV2
TGTGCCAGCTACCCGAAGGCAGGGGCAAACATTCAGTACTTC	CASYPKAGANIQYF	TRBJ2-4	NA	14	NA	TRBV6-6
TGTGCCATCAGTGAGTCGACACCTTCGAATGAAAAACTGTTTTTT	CAISESTPSNEKLFF	TRBJ1-4	NA	15	NA	TRBV10-3
TGTGCCAGCAGTGCCGGGACAGGGGACTATGGCTACACCTTC	CASSAGTGDYGYTF	TRBJ1-2	NA	14	TRBD1	TRBV28
TGTGCCAGCAGCTTAGCGGGGGGGGGCACCGGGGAGCTGTTTTTT	CASSLAGGGTGELFF	TRBJ2-2	NA	15	TRBD2	TRBV7-2
TGTGCCAGCTCTCAGGTTGAGACCCAGTACTTC	CASSQVETQYF	TRBJ2-5	NA	11	NA	TRBV18
TGTGCCAGTAGTTTTCCGGGACTAGCGGGTATGGGGACCGGGGAGCTGTTTTTT	CASSFPGLAGMGTGELFF	TRBJ2-2	few	18	TRBD2	TRBV19
TGCGCCAGCAGCCAAGCCGGACAGCTGAATGAAAAACTGTTTTTT	CASSQAGQLNEKLFF	TRBJ1-4	NA	15	NA	TRBV4-3
TGTGCCAGCAGCCAACTGACTAGCGGGGGGGATGAGCAGTACTTC	CASSQLTSGGDEQYF	TRBJ2-7	NA	15	TRBD2	TRBV4-2
TGCGCCAGCAGCTTTTCGGCCAGGGCTGGAAACACCATATATTTT	CASSFSARAGNTIYF	TRBJ1-3	few	15	NA	TRBV5-1
TGTGCCAGCAGTTCCATAGCGGGAGGGCCCTACGAGCAGTACTTC	CASSSIAGGPYEQYF	TRBJ2-7	NA	15	TRBD2	TRBV28
TGTGCCAGCAGCCGAGCCGGGACAGGGATCACTGAAGCTTTCTTT	CASSRAGTGITEAFF	TRBJ1-1	few	15	TRBD1	TRBV7-9
TGCGCCAGCAGCCCATCAGGGGGAAATCAGCCCCAGCATTTT	CASSPSGGNQPQHF	TRBJ1-5	NA	14	TRBD1	TRBV5-1
TGTGCCATCAGTGACTGGACAGGGGGAAGGAATGAGCAGTTCTTC	CAISDWTGGRNEQFF	TRBJ2-1	few	15	TRBD1	TRBV10-3
TGCGCCAGCAGCTTGAGTCGACTAGCGGCCTACAATGAGCAGTTCTTC	CASSLSRLAAYNEQFF	TRBJ2-1	few	16	TRBD2	TRBV5-1
TGTGCCAGCAGCTTGACAGGGGGAATCTACAATGAGCAGTTCTTC	CASSLTGGIYNEQFF	TRBJ2-1	few	15	TRBD1	TRBV7-9
TGTGCCAGCAGCCGTGACAGGTTGGGGGCCAAAAACATTCAGTACTTC	CASSRDRLGAKNIQYF	TRBJ2-4	NA	16	NA	TRBV27
TGTGCCAGCAGCGTAGAAGTCAGGAACAATGAGCAGTTCTTC	CASSVEVRNNEQFF	TRBJ2-1	NA	14	NA	TRBV9
TGTGCCAGCAGTCTCGATATGGGGACAAGAGCTTTCTTT	CASSLDMGTRAFF	TRBJ1-1	NA	13	NA	TRBV27
TGTGCCAGCAGCTACCCCAGGGGGCACGCAGCCAAAAACATTCAGTACTTC	CASSYPRGHAAKNIQYF	TRBJ2-4	few	17	TRBD1	TRBV7-9
TGTGCCAGCAGCACCCCCACTTGGACAGGGATTTCCCAAGAGACCCAGTACTTC	CASSTPTWTGISQETQYF	TRBJ2-5	NA	18	TRBD1	TRBV28
TGCGCCAGCAGCTTGAATCGAGGGAGCTACACCTTC	CASSLNRGSYTF	TRBJ1-2	NA	12	NA	TRBV5-1
TGTGCCAGCAGCTCATTCGATGGGACAGACACAGATACGCAGTATTTT	CASSSFDGTDTDTQYF	TRBJ2-3	NA	16	TRBD1	TRBV11-1
TGCGCCAGCAGCCACAACGTCCCGGGACAGGTGCCCTACGAGCAGTACTTC	CASSHNVPGQVPYEQYF	TRBJ2-7	NA	17	TRBD1	TRBV4-1
TGTGCCAGTAGTATAGGGAGTAGCTCCTACGAGCAGTACTTC	CASSIGSSSYEQYF	TRBJ2-7	NA	14	NA	TRBV19
TGTGCCAGCAATCCCTGGACAGCGAACACCGGGGAGCTGTTTTTT	CASNPWTANTGELFF	TRBJ2-2	few	15	NA	TRBV2
TGTGCCAGCAGTGATAGAGGGGACAGTTACTCCTACGAGCAGTACTTC	CASSDRGDSYSYEQYF	TRBJ2-7	NA	16	TRBD1	TRBV25-1
TGTGCCAGCAGATTGGGGGGCGGCCCCCTAGAGGAGCTGTTTTTT	CASRLGGGPLEELFF	TRBJ2-2	few	15	NA	TRBV5-4
TGCAGCGTTGTGGGGGGACTAGCGGGAGTAATGGAGCAGTTCTTC	CSVVGGLAGVMEQFF	TRBJ2-1	NA	15	TRBD2	TRBV29-1
TGTGCCACCAGCCAAGGTGGGAGGGAAGCTTTCTTT	CATSQGGREAFF	TRBJ1-1	NA	12	NA	TRBV15
TGTGCCAGCAGCTTCTCCTCCACTGAGTACTCTGGAAACACCATATATTTT	CASSFSSTEYSGNTIYF	TRBJ1-3	once	17	NA	TRBV7-2
TGCGCCAGCAGCCTGACACTGAACACTGAAGCTTTCTTT	CASSLTLNTEAFF	TRBJ1-1	NA	13	NA	TRBV4-1
TGCAGCGTTGAAGGTCTGTGGCGGGAGGGCCCCACAGATACGCAGTATTTT	CSVEGLWREGPTDTQYF	TRBJ2-3	few	17	TRBD2	TRBV29-1
TGCAGCGTTGAAGGCGCGGAAAACACAGATACGCAGTATTTT	CSVEGAENTDTQYF	TRBJ2-3	NA	14	NA	TRBV29-1
TGTGCCAGCAGGAGAGGGACTAGCGGGAGAGTGAACAATGAGCAGTTCTTC	CASRRGTSGRVNNEQFF	TRBJ2-1	few	17	TRBD2	TRBV2
TGTGCCAGCGGGCCGAGTTGGTATGGCTACACCTTC	CASGPSWYGYTF	TRBJ1-2	NA	12	NA	TRBV6-6
TGCGCCACCAGGCGAGGGACAGCTAGCACAGATACGCAGTATTTT	CATRRGTASTDTQYF	TRBJ2-3	few	15	TRBD1	TRBV5-1
TGTGCCAGCAGCTTACTCCCACGAGGGAGGTCAGATACGCAGTATTTT	CASSLLPRGRSDTQYF	TRBJ2-3	NA	16	NA	TRBV7-8
TGTGCCACCAGCAGAGACAGACTAGAGACCCAGTACTTC	CATSRDRLETQYF	TRBJ2-5	few	13	NA	TRBV15
TGTGCCAGCAGCTTAGATGCGGGCTCCTACAATGAGCAGTTCTTC	CASSLDAGSYNEQFF	TRBJ2-1	few	15	NA	TRBV11-2
TGTGCCAGCCGAGGGACTTTGAAAGAGACCCAGTACTTC	CASRGTLKETQYF	TRBJ2-5	NA	13	NA	TRBV7-9
TGTGCCAGCAGTCCCCAACCAGGGCATGGCTACACCTTC	CASSPQPGHGYTF	TRBJ1-2	NA	13	NA	TRBV6-5
TGTGCCAGCAGCTTAGTCCCCACGGGGGACACTGAAGCTTTCTTT	CASSLVPTGDTEAFF	TRBJ1-1	once	15	NA	TRBV7-2
TGTGCCAGCAGCTTGGCCCCGGGAGTCGTGAATGAGCAGTTCTTC	CASSLAPGVVNEQFF	TRBJ2-1	NA	15	NA	TRBV5-5
TGCGCCAGCAGCCAAGCTCTTGAAGGGGTAGCGGGGGGCACCGGGGAGCTGTTTTTT	CASSQALEGVAGGTGELFF	TRBJ2-2	NA	19	TRBD2	TRBV4-3
TGTGCCGCCAAACAGGGGACTAATGAAAAACTGTTTTTT	CAAKQGTNEKLFF	TRBJ1-4	NA	13	TRBD1	TRBV25-1
TGTGCCAGCAGCTTGGATCCCCAAAACACTGAAGCTTTCTTT	CASSLDPQNTEAFF	TRBJ1-1	NA	14	NA	TRBV5-4
TGTGCCAGCTCACCGCGGACAGGGAGCACTGAAGCTTTCTTT	CASSPRTGSTEAFF	TRBJ1-1	NA	14	TRBD1	TRBV18
TGCGCCAGCAGCCCACAGGGGGCGAACACTGAAGCTTTCTTT	CASSPQGANTEAFF	TRBJ1-1	NA	14	TRBD1	TRBV5-1
TGTGCCAGCAGCCGCGGCCGGTACAATGAGCAGTTCTTC	CASSRGRYNEQFF	TRBJ2-1	once	13	NA	TRBV9
TGCAGCGTTCTGACTAGCGGGAGCCCCTACAATGAGCAGTTCTTC	CSVLTSGSPYNEQFF	TRBJ2-1	NA	15	TRBD2	TRBV29-1
TGTGCCAGCAACCGGGGGGTAAGCCAAGAGACCCAGTACTTC	CASNRGVSQETQYF	TRBJ2-5	NA	14	TRBD2	TRBV6-1
TGTGCCAGCAGCTTAGGTCCCCTAGCGGGGGGATACGAGCAGTACTTC	CASSLGPLAGGYEQYF	TRBJ2-7	few	16	TRBD2	TRBV7-2